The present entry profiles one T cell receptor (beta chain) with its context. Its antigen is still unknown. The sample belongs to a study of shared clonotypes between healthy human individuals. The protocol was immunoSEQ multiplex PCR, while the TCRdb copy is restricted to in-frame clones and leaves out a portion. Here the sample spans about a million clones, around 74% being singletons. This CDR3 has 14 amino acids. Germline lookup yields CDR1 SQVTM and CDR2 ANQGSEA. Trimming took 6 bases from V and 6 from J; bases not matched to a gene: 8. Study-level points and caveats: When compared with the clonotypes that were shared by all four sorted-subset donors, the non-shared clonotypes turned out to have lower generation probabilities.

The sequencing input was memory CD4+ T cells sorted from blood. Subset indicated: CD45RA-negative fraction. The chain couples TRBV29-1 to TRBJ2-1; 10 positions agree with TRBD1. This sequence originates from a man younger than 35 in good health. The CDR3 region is CSVAGTGASNEQFF. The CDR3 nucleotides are TGCAGCGTCGCCGGGACAGGGGCCTCCAATGAGCAGTTCTTC.